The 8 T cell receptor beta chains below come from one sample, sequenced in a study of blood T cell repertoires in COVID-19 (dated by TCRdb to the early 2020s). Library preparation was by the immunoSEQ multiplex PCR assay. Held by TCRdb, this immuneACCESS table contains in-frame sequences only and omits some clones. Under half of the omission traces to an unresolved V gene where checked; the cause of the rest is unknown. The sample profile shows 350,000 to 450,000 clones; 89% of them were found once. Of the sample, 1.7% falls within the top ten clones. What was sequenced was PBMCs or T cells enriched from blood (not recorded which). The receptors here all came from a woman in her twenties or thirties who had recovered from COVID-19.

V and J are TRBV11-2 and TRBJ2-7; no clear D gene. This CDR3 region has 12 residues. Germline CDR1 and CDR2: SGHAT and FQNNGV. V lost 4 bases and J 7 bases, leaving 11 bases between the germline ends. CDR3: CASSSSGGEQYF. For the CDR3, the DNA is TGTGCCAGCAGCTCCTCAGGTGGGGAGCAGTACTTC.

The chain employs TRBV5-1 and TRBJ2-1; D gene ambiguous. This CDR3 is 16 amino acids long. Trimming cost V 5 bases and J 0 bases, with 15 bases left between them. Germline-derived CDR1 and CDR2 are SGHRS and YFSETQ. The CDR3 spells CASSKAVAVSYNEQFF. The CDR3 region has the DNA TGCGCCAGCAGTAAGGCGGTGGCCGTCTCCTACAATGAGCAGTTCTTC.

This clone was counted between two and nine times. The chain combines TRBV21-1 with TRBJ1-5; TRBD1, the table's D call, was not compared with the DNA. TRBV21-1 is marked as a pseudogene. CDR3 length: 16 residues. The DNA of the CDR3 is TGTGCCAGCAGCACCCAACAGGGCGGTAGCAATCAGCCCCAGCATTTT. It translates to CASSTQQGGSNQPQHF.

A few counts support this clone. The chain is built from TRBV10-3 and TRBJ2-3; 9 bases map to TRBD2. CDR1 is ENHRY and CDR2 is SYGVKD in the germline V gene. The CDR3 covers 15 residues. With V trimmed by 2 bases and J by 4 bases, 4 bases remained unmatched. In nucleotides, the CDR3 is TGTGCCATCAGTGAGAATAGCGGGGGTTCAGATACGCAGTATTTT. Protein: CAISENSGGSDTQYF.

This chain's CDR3 is CASSFRGPRDTEAFF. CDR3 in DNA: TGTGCCAGCAGTTTCAGGGGGCCCCGTGACACTGAAGCTTTCTTT. The genes are TRBV28 and TRBJ1-1, with TRBD1 matching over 8 bases. Germline V lookup: CDR1 MDHEN, CDR2 SYDVKM. The CDR3 has 15 residues. V was clipped by 3 bases and J by 3 bases; unmatched bases: 6.

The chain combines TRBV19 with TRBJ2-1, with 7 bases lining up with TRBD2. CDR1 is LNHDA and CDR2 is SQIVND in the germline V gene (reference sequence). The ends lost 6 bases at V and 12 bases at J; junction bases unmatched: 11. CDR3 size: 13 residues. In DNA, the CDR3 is TGTGCCAGTAGGGGGACTACTGCATTCGGGCAGTTCTTC. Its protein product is CASRGTTAFGQFF.

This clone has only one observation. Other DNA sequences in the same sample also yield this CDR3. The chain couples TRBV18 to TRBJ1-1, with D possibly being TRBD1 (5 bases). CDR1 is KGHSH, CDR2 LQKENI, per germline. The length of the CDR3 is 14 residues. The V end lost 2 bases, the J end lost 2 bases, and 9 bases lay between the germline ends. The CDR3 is CASSPGAGNTEAFF. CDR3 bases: TGTGCCAGCTCACCAGGGGCGGGAAACACTGAAGCTTTCTTT.

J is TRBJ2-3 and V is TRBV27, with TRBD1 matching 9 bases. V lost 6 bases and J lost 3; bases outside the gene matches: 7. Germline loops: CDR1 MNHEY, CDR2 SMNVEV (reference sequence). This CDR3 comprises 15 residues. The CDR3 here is CASRPGQGRTDTQYF. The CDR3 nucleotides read TGTGCCAGCAGACCCGGACAGGGGCGAACAGATACGCAGTATTTT.